The source of this TCR beta chain is a study of blood T cell repertoires in COVID-19. Overall study context: Samples taken during acute and convalescent COVID-19 were collected in the United States, Italy and Spain. T cells, B-cell-depleted T cells, or PBMCs provided the cDNA or gDNA that served as material.

Sequencing used immunoSEQ multiplex PCR; TCRdb keeps in-frame clones, though not all of them. The sample lists roughly 250,000 clones; about 87% were seen once. Assignments of participants to cohorts depended upon their own reported clinical history. The CDR3 is made up of 12 amino acids. The germline V gene has CDR1 DFQATT and CDR2 SNEGSKA (reference sequence). The V gene lost 3 bases and the J gene lost 10 bases, with 15 bases spanning the gap. This sequence originates from a woman aged 35 to 49 with acute COVID-19. The V and J genes are TRBV20-1 and TRBJ1-1; perhaps TRBD1 as D (6 bases). Sequenced input: PBMCs or T cells enriched from blood (not recorded which). The CDR3, as DNA: TGCAGTGCTAGTGGGGGGCTTTTGGGAGCTTTCTTT. Its translation: CSASGGLLGAFF.